The present TCR beta chain was sequenced within a study of T cell changes during pregnancy in multiple sclerosis. Data came from immunoSEQ multiplex PCR; TCRdb stores just in-frame clones and leaves some out. The repertoire holds 65,000 to 80,000 clones, approximately 90% seen once, with 0.21% in the top ten. This receptor was identified in a female donor with multiple sclerosis, enrolled in a pregnancy study. The sequenced sample was CD4+ T cells from peripheral blood mononuclear cells, obtained before pregnancy.

CDR3 DNA sequence: TGTGCCAGTAGTTCACCTCCAATGGACATGACAGGTTATCAGCCCCAGCATTTT. This sequence encodes CASSSPPMDMTGYQPQHF. The genes are TRBV19 and TRBJ1-5, with a possible D match to TRBD1 (6 bases). Germline-derived CDR1 and CDR2 are LNHDA and SQIVND (reference sequence). Trimming stripped 5 bases from V and 5 bases from J, with 25 bases between. CDR3 length equals 18 residues.